This entry lists 14 T cell receptor beta chains sequenced from one sample in a study of T-cell memory formation after mild COVID-19. TCRdb used MiXCR to reprocess the 5' RACE reads, holding one entry per CDR3 protein. The sample has 150,000 to 200,000 distinct CDR3 sequences; approximately 14% are singletons. The sample was PBMCs or a T cell subset sorted from them (not recorded which). These receptor sequences come from an adult woman who had mild COVID-19 (a few samples of this study predate the infection). Cell type and time point are not known.

CDR3 DNA sequence: TGTGCCAGCAGTTACTCGCCATACTCCTACGAGCAGTACTTC. Its protein product is CASSYSPYSYEQYF. The chain is built from TRBV6-2 or TRBV6-3 and TRBJ2-7; D gene uncertain. The CDR3 runs to 14 residues. CDR1 and CDR2 (germline): MNHEY, SVGEGT. V was trimmed by 0 bases and J by 0 bases, leaving 6 bases between them.

This clonotype was seen ten or more times. The CDR3 region is CATSRDGGSTDTQYF. The CDR3 nucleotides read TGTGCCACCAGCAGAGATGGGGGGAGTACAGATACGCAGTATTTT. The chain is built from TRBV15 and TRBJ2-3, with D possibly being TRBD2 (6 bases). Per germline, CDR1 LNHNV and CDR2 YYDKDF (reference sequence). V lost 0 bases and J lost 3, with 10 bases in between. This CDR3 has 15 amino acids.

The V call is TRBV7-6, the J call TRBJ2-3; 7 nucleotides align to TRBD1. The CDR3 is 16 residues long. V was pared by 4 bases and J by 0 bases, with 7 bases of the junction left unmatched. Germline assignment: CDR1 SGHVS and CDR2 FNYEAQ. The CDR3 is CASSSLQGLSTDTQYF. As DNA, the CDR3 is TGTGCCAGCAGCTCACTACAGGGGCTAAGCACAGATACGCAGTATTTT.

This clonotype was seen a handful of times. The chain links TRBV4-1 to TRBJ1-4, with a possible D match to TRBD1 (5 bases). Trimming cost V 1 base and J 2 bases, with 20 bases left between them. The germline V gene encodes CDR1 MGHRA and CDR2 YSYEKL. The CDR3 is 19 amino acids. For the CDR3, the DNA is TGCGCCAGCAGCCAAGTTGTAGGAAAGGGGACCCTCACTAATGAAAAACTGTTTTTT. Translating gives CASSQVVGKGTLTNEKLFF.

This clonotype was counted many times. The V gene is TRBV12-3 or TRBV12-4, the J gene TRBJ2-7; TRBD2 matches at 8 bases. Unmatched junction bases numbered 10, after V lost 3 bases and J lost 0 bases. The CDR3 is 17 residues long. CDR3: CASSLIVVAGLSYEQYF. In DNA form, the CDR3 reads TGTGCCAGCAGTTTGATCGTTGTAGCGGGGCTCTCCTACGAGCAGTACTTC.

The chain employs TRBV29-1 and TRBJ2-2; maybe TRBD2 (6 bases). Trimming removed 4 bases at V and 5 bases at J, with 8 bases between. The CDR3 extends over 12 amino acids. The V gene's germline CDR1 is SQVTM and CDR2 ANQGSEA. The CDR3 region has the DNA TGCAGCGTTGTCGGGGGAACCGGGGAGCTGTTTTTT. Amino acid sequence: CSVVGGTGELFF.

The V and J genes are TRBV27 and TRBJ2-2; 9 bases line up with TRBD2. Germline trimming cut 5 bases from V and 6 bases from J; bases unmatched to any gene: 10. The CDR3 spans 16 residues. CDR1 and CDR2 from the germline V gene are MNHEY and SMNVEV (reference sequence). CDR3 bases: TGTGCCAGCAGTCCGGCGGGGGGGGCCGTGGCCGGGGAGCTGTTTTTT. Its protein product is CASSPAGGAVAGELFF.

This chain joins TRBV6-5 and TRBJ1-3; the D is unclear. Germline values: CDR1 MNHEY, CDR2 SVGAGI. V dropped 0 bases and J dropped 0 bases, with 9 bases sitting between them. This CDR3 is built from 16 residues. The CDR3 nucleotides are TGTGCCAGCAGTTACTCTGGGATTTTCTCTGGAAACACCATATATTTT. This sequence encodes CASSYSGIFSGNTIYF.

The chain is built from TRBV7-9 and TRBJ2-1; TRBD2 agrees at 13 bases. Germline values: CDR1 SEHNR, CDR2 FQNEAQ (reference sequence). With V trimmed by 5 bases and J by 0 bases, 4 bases remained unmatched. The CDR3 has 17 amino acids. This CDR3 reads CASSGWTSGSSYNEQFF. CDR3 in DNA: TGTGCCAGCAGCGGATGGACTAGCGGGAGCTCCTACAATGAGCAGTTCTTC.

The chain links TRBV5-1 to TRBJ1-1; TRBD1 aligns across 9 bases. With V trimmed by 5 bases and J by 0 bases, 8 bases remained unmatched. The CDR3 is made up of 16 amino acids. Germline CDR1 and CDR2: SGHRS and YFSETQ. For the CDR3, the DNA is TGCGCCAGCAGAGGCCGGGACAGGGAAATGAACACTGAAGCTTTCTTT. Translated, it gives CASRGRDREMNTEAFF.

The chain couples TRBV5-5 to TRBJ2-3; TRBD2 matches 9 bases. This CDR3 is built from 14 residues. Germline CDR1 SGHKS, CDR2 YYEKEE (reference sequence). Trimming removed 7 bases from V and 2 bases from J; junction bases left unmatched: 5. The CDR3 DNA reads as TGTGCCAGCTCCAGCGGGGGGCACACAGATACGCAGTATTTT. It encodes CASSSGGHTDTQYF.

The J gene is TRBJ2-5, the V gene TRBV5-1, with TRBD1 matching 8 bases. The germline V gene has CDR1 SGHRS and CDR2 YFSETQ. Trimming cost V 7 bases and J 4 bases; bases outside gene matches: 3. This CDR3 has 12 residues. The CDR3 sequence: CASSTGGETQYF. The CDR3 DNA reads as TGCGCCAGCTCAACAGGGGGAGAGACCCAGTACTTC.

This sequence joins TRBV7-2 and TRBJ1-4, with 11 bases aligning to TRBD1. The CDR3 runs to 17 residues. From germline, CDR1 is SGHTA and CDR2 FQGNSA. After removal of 6 bases from V and 0 bases from J, the junction contained 6 bases not matched to a gene. The chain's CDR3 is CASRPGQGGPTNEKLFF. As DNA, the CDR3 is TGTGCCAGCAGACCGGGACAGGGGGGCCCAACTAATGAAAAACTGTTTTTT.

This rearrangement joins TRBV30 to TRBJ2-1; D gene uncertain. Germline-derived CDR1 and CDR2 are GTSNPN and SVGIG (reference sequence). V was clipped by 2 bases and J by 7 bases, with 6 bases between them. This CDR3 has 11 residues. CDR3: CAWSRRNEQFF. CDR3 nucleotides: TGTGCCTGGAGTAGGAGAAATGAGCAGTTCTTC. The entire variable domain, with the rest obtained from reference TRBV30 and TRBJ2-1, is as follows: SQTIHQWPATLVQPVGSPLSLECTVEGTSNPNLYWYRQAAGRGLQLLFYSVGIGQISSEVPQNLSASRPQDRQFILSSKKLLLSDSGFYLCAWSRRNEQFFGPGTRLTVL.